The text below deals with one T cell receptor (beta chain). Its antigen is not known. This sample is part of a study of a mutant IDH1 vaccine in newly diagnosed glioma. The method was immunoSEQ multiplex PCR; TCRdb's version includes in-frame clones alone and lacks a portion of them. The table lists tens of thousands of clones, about three quarters of them singletons. This CDR3 has 14 residues. Germline CDR1 reads MNHEY; CDR2 reads SVGAGI. V was clipped by 7 bases and J by 3 bases, with 15 bases between them. The time point: week 11, during vaccination. Doses comprised 300 ug of mutant IDH1 20-mer peptide each, plus topical imiquimod.

The sequence came from a man aged 18 to 30 with glioma. Some clones in this sample may be carry-over from other donors' samples. J is TRBJ1-1 and V is TRBV6-5; tentatively, D is TRBD1 (6 bases). The specimen was peripheral blood mononuclear cells (PBMCs), collected from a glioma patient whose treatment included an IDH1 peptide vaccine. The DNA of the CDR3 is TGTGCCAGCACCATGGGAAGGACAGACACTGAAGCTTTCTTT. The encoded protein is CASTMGRTDTEAFF.